This T cell receptor (beta chain) was sequenced during a study of T-cell memory formation after mild COVID-19. The CDR3 loop spans 15 amino acids. V was cut by 3 bases and J by 1 base, with 12 bases left in between. Germline assignment: CDR1 MRHNA and CDR2 SNTAGT. This clonotype has a handful of counts. Its specificity is unknown. Broader study findings: A second wave expanding day 15 to 37 was CD4+-biased; contracting clones were balanced.

TCRdb processed the 5' RACE reads anew with MiXCR; each CDR3 protein has one entry. Of about 440,000 distinct CDR3 sequences listed, about 20% were seen once; the top ten hold more than 8%. This sequence was found in an adult woman who had mild COVID-19 (a few samples of this study predate the infection). Cell type and time point are not known. Sequenced input: PBMCs or a T cell subset sorted from them (not recorded which). The chain recombines TRBV6-4 with TRBJ1-1; D possibly corresponds to TRBD1 (6 bases). CDR3 residues: CASSEAPGANTEAFF. The CDR3 DNA sequence: TGTGCCAGCAGTGAGGCACCAGGGGCGAACACTGAAGCTTTCTTT.